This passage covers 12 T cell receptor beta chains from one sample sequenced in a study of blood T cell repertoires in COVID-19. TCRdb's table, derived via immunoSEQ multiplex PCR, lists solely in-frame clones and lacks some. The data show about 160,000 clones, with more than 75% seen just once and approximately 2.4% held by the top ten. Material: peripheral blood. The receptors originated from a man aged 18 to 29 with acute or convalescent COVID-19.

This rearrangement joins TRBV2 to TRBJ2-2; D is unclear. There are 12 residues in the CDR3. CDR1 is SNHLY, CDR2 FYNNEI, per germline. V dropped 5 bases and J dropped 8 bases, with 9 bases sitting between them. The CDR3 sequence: CASSPMSGELFF. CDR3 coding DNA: TGTGCCAGCAGTCCTATGTCGGGGGAGCTGTTTTTT. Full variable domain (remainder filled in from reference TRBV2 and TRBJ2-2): EPEVTQTPSHQVTQMGQEVILRCVPISNHLYFYWYRQILGQKVEFLVSFYNNEISEKSEIFDDQFSVERPDGSNFTLKIRSTKLEDSAMYFCASSPMSGELFFGEGSRLTVL.

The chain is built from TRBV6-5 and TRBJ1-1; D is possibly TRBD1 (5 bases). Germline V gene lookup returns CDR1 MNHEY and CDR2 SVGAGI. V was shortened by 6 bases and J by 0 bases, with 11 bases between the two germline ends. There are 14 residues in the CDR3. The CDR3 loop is CASSKFRVNTEAFF. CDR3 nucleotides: TGTGCCAGCAGCAAGTTCAGGGTGAACACTGAAGCTTTCTTT.

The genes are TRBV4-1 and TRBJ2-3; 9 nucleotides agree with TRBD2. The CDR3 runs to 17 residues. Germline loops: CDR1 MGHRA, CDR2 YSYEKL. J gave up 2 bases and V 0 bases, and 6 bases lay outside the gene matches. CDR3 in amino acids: CASSQEEREVNTDTQYF. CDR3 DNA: TGCGCCAGCAGCCAAGAGGAGCGGGAGGTGAACACAGATACGCAGTATTTT.

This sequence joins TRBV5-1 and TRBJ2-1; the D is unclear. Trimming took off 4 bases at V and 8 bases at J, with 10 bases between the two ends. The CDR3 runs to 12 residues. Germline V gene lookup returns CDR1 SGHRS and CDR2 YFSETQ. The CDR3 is CASSQYVYEQFF. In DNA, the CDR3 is TGCGCCAGCAGCCAGTATGTCTATGAGCAGTTCTTC.

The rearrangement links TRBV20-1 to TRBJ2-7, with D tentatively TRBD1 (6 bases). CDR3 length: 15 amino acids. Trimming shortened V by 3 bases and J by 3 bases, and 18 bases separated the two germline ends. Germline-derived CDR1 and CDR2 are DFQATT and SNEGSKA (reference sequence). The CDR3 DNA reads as TGCAGTGCTAGTCCCAGGGGAAAACAGGGCTACGAGCAGTACTTC. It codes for CSASPRGKQGYEQYF.

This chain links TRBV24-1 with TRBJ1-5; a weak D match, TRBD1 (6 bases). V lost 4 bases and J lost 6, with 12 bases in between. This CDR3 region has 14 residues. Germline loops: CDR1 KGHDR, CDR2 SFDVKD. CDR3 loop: CATSESARGQPQHF. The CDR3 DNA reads TGTGCCACCAGTGAGTCCGCCAGGGGTCAGCCCCAGCATTTT.

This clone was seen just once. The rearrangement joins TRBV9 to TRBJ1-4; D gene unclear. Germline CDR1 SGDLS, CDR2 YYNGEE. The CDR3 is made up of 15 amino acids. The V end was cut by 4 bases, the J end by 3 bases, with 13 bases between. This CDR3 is CASSPSRQANEKLFF. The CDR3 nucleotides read TGTGCCAGCAGCCCATCCCGGCAGGCTAATGAAAAACTGTTTTTT.

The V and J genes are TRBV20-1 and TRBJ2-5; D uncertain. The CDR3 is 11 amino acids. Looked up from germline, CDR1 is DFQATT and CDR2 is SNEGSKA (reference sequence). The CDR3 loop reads CCTESQETQYF. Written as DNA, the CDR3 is TGCTGTACGGAGTCCCAAGAGACCCAGTACTTC.

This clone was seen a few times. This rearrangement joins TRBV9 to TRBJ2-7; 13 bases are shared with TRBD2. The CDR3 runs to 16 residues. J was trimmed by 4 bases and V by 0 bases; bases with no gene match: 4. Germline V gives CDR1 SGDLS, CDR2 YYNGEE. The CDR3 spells CASSVGTSGSRYEQYF. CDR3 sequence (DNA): TGTGCCAGCAGCGTAGGGACTAGCGGGAGTAGGTACGAGCAGTACTTC.

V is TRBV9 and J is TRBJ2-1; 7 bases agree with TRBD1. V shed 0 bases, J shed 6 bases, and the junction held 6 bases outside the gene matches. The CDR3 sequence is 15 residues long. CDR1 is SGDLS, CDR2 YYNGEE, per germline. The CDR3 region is CASSVENRGSNEQFF. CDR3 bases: TGTGCCAGCAGCGTAGAGAACAGGGGTTCCAATGAGCAGTTCTTC.

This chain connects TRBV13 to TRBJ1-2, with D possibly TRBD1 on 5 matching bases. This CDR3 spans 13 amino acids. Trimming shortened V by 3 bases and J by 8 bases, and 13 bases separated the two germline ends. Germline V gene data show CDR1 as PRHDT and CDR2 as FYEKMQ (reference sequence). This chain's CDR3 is CASSLTAERGYTF. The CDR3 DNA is TGTGCCAGCAGCTTGACAGCCGAAAGGGGCTACACCTTC.

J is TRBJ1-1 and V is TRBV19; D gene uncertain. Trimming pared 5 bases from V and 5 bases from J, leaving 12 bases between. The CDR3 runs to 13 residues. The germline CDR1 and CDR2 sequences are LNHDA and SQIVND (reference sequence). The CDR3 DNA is TGTGCCAGTAGTCCAAACATGAGGACTGAAGCTTTCTTT. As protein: CASSPNMRTEAFF.